This entry lists 14 T cell receptor beta chains sequenced from one sample in a study of control samples from healthy donors and cancer patients. Some clones are missing from TCRdb's copy, which holds only in-frame ones; the method was immunoSEQ multiplex PCR. The sample carries 95,000 to 130,000 clones, more than 70% recorded once. Sequencing was carried out using blood. Receptor source: a woman in her 70s in good health.

The chain uses TRBV29-1 and TRBJ2-1, with TRBD2 as a possible D gene (6 bases). Germline V CDR1 and CDR2: SQVTM, ANQGSEA. The V and J ends lost 7 bases and 9 bases respectively, with 10 bases between them. CDR3 length: 10 amino acids. CDR3 sequence: CSAYSGEQFF. The CDR3 DNA reads TGCAGCGCCTATAGCGGTGAGCAGTTCTTC.

The chain links TRBV19 to TRBJ1-1; D remains ambiguous. The CDR3 loop spans 15 amino acids. Germline V gene sequence: CDR1 LNHDA, CDR2 SQIVND (reference sequence). Deletions cut 3 bases from V and 0 bases from J, with 11 bases between. CDR3 region: CASSIRRTMNTEAFF. The CDR3 DNA is TGTGCCAGTAGTATCAGGAGAACCATGAACACTGAAGCTTTCTTT.

The rearrangement links TRBV7-9 to TRBJ2-4; TRBD1 agrees at 8 bases. The CDR3 is made up of 13 amino acids. The J segment lost 5 bases and the V segment lost 4 bases, leaving 1 base of the junction unmatched. Looked up from germline, CDR1 is SEHNR and CDR2 is FQNEAQ (reference sequence). CDR3 region: CASSSGGQNIQYF. CDR3 bases: TGTGCCAGCAGCTCAGGGGGCCAAAACATTCAGTACTTC.

The CDR3 DNA reads as TGCGCCAGCAGCTTGTCTAGCGGGGGGATAAATGAGCAGTTCTTC. This encodes CASSLSSGGINEQFF. The chain is built from TRBV5-1 and TRBJ2-1; 11 bases are shared with TRBD2. Trimming at V came to 1 base and at J to 7 bases, leaving 4 bases not matched to a gene. The length of the CDR3 is 15 residues. Germline loops: CDR1 SGHRS, CDR2 YFSETQ.

The chain combines TRBV4-1 with TRBJ1-3; D call uncertain. The CDR3 has 15 residues. V was shortened by 0 bases and J by 2 bases, with 8 bases between the two germline ends. Germline CDR1 and CDR2: MGHRA and YSYEKL. The CDR3 here is CASSQEQSAGNTIYF. The CDR3 DNA follows: TGCGCCAGCAGCCAAGAACAGAGCGCTGGAAACACCATATATTTT.

This chain connects TRBV18 to TRBJ1-1; D uncertain. Trimming removed 2 bases at V and 1 base at J, with 5 bases between. Germline CDR1 KGHSH, CDR2 LQKENI. The CDR3 loop spans 13 amino acids. The chain's CDR3 is CASSPTRNTEAFF. The CDR3 nucleotides read TGTGCCAGCTCACCAACAAGGAACACTGAAGCTTTCTTT.

J is TRBJ2-7 and V is TRBV5-1; D is uncertain. The V gene lost 0 bases and the J gene lost 3 bases, with 10 bases spanning the gap. The CDR3 is 14 amino acids. Germline CDR1 is SGHRS and CDR2 is YFSETQ. Here the CDR3 reads CASSLVSGNYEQYF. The DNA for the CDR3 is TGCGCCAGCAGCTTGGTTTCAGGAAACTACGAGCAGTACTTC.

V usage is TRBV5-6 and J usage is TRBJ2-7, with D possibly matching TRBD2 (6 bases). Germline lookup yields CDR1 SGHDT and CDR2 YYEEEE. V was cut by 4 bases and J by 2 bases, with 10 bases left in between. This CDR3 is built from 13 residues. This chain's CDR3 is CASSGWEAYEQYF. The DNA of the CDR3 is TGTGCCAGCAGCGGATGGGAGGCCTACGAGCAGTACTTC.

In nucleotides, the CDR3 is TGTGCCAGCAGTTACCAGACGGACACCGGGGAGCTGTTTTTT. Its protein product is CASSYQTDTGELFF. V usage is TRBV6-5 and J usage is TRBJ2-2, with D unclear. Germline CDR1 and CDR2: MNHEY and SVGAGI. The V and J ends lost 2 bases and 3 bases respectively, with 7 bases between them. There are 14 residues in the CDR3.

The CDR3 sequence is CATSDSTDTQYF. CDR3 in DNA: TGTGCCACCAGTGATTCGACAGATACGCAGTATTTT. This chain uses TRBV24-1 with TRBJ2-3; D gene uncertain. The CDR3 extends over 12 amino acids. V gave up 2 bases and J gave up 3 bases, with 2 bases separating them. The germline gives CDR1 KGHDR, CDR2 SFDVKD.

The chain carries TRBV4-2 and TRBJ2-3, with 10 bases lining up with TRBD2. The germline V gene encodes CDR1 LGHNA and CDR2 YNFKEQ. With V trimmed by 1 base and J by 4 bases, 8 bases remained unmatched. The CDR3 spans 17 residues. The CDR3 loop is CASSQGASGGAADTQYF. The CDR3 DNA reads as TGTGCCAGCAGCCAAGGAGCCAGCGGGGGGGCGGCAGATACGCAGTATTTT.

This sequence joins TRBV5-5 and TRBJ1-1; no definite D call. This CDR3 region has 14 residues. The germline gives CDR1 SGHKS, CDR2 YYEKEE (reference sequence). V was shortened by 7 bases and J by 0 bases, with 13 bases between the two germline ends. The CDR3 coding sequence is TGTGCCAGCTTATCACACGCAATGAACACTGAAGCTTTCTTT. Its protein product is CASLSHAMNTEAFF.

The rearrangement links TRBV5-5 to TRBJ1-1, with 7 nucleotides matching TRBD1. CDR3 length: 15 residues. V lost 4 bases and J lost 2; bases outside the gene matches: 8. Germline CDR1 is SGHKS and CDR2 is YYEKEE (reference sequence). DNA for the CDR3: TGTGCCAGCAGCAAAAACAGGGGAGCAAACACTGAAGCTTTCTTT. This codes for CASSKNRGANTEAFF.

The V gene is TRBV29-1, the J gene TRBJ1-1; D unclear. Looked up from germline, CDR1 is SQVTM and CDR2 is ANQGSEA. The CDR3 consists of 10 residues. V was clipped by 7 bases and J by 1 base, with 4 bases between them. Written as DNA, the CDR3 is TGCAGCGGGTCGAACACTGAAGCTTTCTTT. Amino acid sequence: CSGSNTEAFF.